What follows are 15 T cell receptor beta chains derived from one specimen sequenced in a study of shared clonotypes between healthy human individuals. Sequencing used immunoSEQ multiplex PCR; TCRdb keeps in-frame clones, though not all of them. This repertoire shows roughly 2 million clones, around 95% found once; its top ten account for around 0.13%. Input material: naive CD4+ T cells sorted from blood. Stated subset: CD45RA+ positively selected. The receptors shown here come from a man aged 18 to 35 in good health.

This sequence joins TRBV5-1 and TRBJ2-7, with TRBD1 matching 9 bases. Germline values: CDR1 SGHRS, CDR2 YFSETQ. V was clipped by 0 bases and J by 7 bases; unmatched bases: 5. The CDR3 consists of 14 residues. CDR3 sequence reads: CASSLEGQGQEQYF. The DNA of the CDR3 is TGCGCCAGCAGCTTGGAGGGACAGGGACAAGAGCAGTACTTC. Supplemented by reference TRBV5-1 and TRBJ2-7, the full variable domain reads KAGVTQTPRYLIKTRGQQVTLSCSPISGHRSVSWYQQTPGQGLQFLFEYFSETQRNKGNFPGRFSGRQFSNSRSEMNVSTLELGDSALYLCASSLEGQGQEQYFGPGTRLTVT.

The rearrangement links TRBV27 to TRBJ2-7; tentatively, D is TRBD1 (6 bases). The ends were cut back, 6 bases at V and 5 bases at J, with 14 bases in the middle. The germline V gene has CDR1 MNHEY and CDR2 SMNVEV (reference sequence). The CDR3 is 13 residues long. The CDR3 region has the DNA TGTGCCAGCAGCCTAGAGAGGGGGAACGAGCAGTACTTC. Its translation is CASSLERGNEQYF.

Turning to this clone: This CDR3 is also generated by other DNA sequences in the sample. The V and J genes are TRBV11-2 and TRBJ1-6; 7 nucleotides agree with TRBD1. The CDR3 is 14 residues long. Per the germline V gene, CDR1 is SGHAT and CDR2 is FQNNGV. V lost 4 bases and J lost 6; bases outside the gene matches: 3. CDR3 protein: CASSSQGSNSPLHF. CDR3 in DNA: TGTGCCAGCAGCTCACAGGGGAGTAATTCACCCCTCCACTTT.

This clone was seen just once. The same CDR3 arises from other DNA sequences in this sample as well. The CDR3 nucleotides read TGTGCCAGCTCACCCCCGGCGGGCTCAAACACTGAAGCTTTCTTT. It translates to CASSPPAGSNTEAFF. The J gene is TRBJ1-1, the V gene TRBV18; no firm D call. This CDR3 is built from 15 residues. V dropped 3 bases and J dropped 2 bases, with 13 bases sitting between them. CDR1 is KGHSH, CDR2 LQKENI, per germline.

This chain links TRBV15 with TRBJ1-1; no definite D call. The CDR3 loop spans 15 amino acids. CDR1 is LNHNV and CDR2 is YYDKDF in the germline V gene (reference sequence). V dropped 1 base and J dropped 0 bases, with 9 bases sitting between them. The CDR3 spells CATSRGGSMNTEAFF. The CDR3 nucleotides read TGTGCCACCAGCAGAGGAGGCTCCATGAACACTGAAGCTTTCTTT.

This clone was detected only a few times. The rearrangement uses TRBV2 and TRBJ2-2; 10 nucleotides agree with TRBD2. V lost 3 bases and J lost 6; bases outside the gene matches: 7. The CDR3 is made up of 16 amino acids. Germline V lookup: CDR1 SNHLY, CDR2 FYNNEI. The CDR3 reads CASSETGTSVSGELFF. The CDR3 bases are TGTGCCAGCAGTGAGACCGGGACTAGCGTCTCCGGGGAGCTGTTTTTT.

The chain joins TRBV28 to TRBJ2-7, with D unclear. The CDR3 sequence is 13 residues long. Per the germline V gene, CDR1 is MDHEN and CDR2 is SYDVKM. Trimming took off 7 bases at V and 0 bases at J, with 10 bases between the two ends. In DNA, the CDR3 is TGTGCCAGCAAGGACCCGAGCTCCTACGAGCAGTACTTC. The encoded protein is CASKDPSSYEQYF.

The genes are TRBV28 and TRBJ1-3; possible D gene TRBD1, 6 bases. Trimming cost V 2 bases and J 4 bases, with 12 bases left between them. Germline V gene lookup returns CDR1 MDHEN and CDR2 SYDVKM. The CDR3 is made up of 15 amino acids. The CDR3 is CASSLGGRGGNTIYF. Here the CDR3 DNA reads TGTGCCAGCAGTTTAGGGGGCAGGGGCGGAAACACCATATATTTT.

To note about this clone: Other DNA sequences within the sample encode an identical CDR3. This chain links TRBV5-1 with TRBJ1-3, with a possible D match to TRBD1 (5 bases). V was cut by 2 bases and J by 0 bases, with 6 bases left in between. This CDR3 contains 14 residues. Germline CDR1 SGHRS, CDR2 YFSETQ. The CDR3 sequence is CASSLRGSGNTIYF. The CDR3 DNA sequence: TGCGCCAGCAGCTTAAGGGGCTCTGGAAACACCATATATTTT.

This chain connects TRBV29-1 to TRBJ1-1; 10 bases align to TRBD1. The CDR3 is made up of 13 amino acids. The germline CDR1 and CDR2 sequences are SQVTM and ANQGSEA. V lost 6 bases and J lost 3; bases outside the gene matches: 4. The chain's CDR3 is CSVGQGVYTEAFF. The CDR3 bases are TGCAGCGTAGGACAGGGGGTGTACACTGAAGCTTTCTTT.

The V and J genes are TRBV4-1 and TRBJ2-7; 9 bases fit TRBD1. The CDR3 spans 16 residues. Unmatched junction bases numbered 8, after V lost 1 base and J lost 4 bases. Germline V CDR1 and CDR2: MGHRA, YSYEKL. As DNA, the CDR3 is TGCGCCAGCAGCCAAGCTCCGGGACAGGGCATTTACGAGCAGTACTTC. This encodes CASSQAPGQGIYEQYF.

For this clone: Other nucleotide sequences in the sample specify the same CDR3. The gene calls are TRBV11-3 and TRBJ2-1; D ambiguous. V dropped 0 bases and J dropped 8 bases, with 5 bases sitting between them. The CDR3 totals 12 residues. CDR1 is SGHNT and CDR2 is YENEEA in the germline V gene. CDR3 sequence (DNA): TGTGCCAGCAGCTTAGATCGGGATGAGCAGTTCTTC. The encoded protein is CASSLDRDEQFF.

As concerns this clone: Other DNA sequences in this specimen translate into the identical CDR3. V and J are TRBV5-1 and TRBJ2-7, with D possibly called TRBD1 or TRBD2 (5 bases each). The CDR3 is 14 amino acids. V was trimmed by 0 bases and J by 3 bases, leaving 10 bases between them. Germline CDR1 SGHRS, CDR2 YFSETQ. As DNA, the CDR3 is TGCGCCAGCAGCTTGGACGGGGACGGCTACGAGCAGTACTTC. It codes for CASSLDGDGYEQYF.

The CDR3 sequence: CASRPNLNYGYTF. DNA for the CDR3: TGTGCCAGTAGACCCAACCTTAACTATGGCTACACCTTC. J is TRBJ1-2 and V is TRBV19, with D uncertain. Trimming removed 6 bases at V and 1 base at J, with 9 bases between. The CDR3 sequence is 13 residues long. The germline V gene has CDR1 LNHDA and CDR2 SQIVND (reference sequence).

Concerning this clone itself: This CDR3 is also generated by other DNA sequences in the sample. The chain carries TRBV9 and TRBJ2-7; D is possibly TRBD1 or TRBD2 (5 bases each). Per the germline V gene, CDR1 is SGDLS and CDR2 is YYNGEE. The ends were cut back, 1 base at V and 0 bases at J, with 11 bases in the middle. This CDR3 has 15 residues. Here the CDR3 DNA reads TGTGCCAGCAGCGTATCGGGGCAGTCCTCCTACGAGCAGTACTTC. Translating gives CASSVSGQSSYEQYF.